This TCR beta chain was observed in a study of T cells after yellow fever vaccination. Study-level information: Libraries from low-cell-number fractions were prepared with the SMART-Seq v4 Ultra Low Input RNA kit.

By 5'RACE template switching, TCR cDNA was produced, with a universal primer site and UMIs added in the process. TCRdb analysed the 5' RACE reads with MiXCR anew, one entry per CDR3 protein. The sample consists of some 320,000 distinct CDR3 sequences, approximately 8% of them appearing once. Study outcomes and limitations: FACS-sorted repertoires could contain abundant clonotypes contaminating from the bulk population.

About this clonotype itself: Its antigen is undetermined.

Germline V gene lookup returns CDR1 SGHNT and CDR2 YYREEE (reference sequence). The CDR3 loop spans 17 amino acids. The ends lost 1 base at V and 1 base at J; junction bases unmatched: 3. Sequenced here: CD4+ T cells sorted from PBMCs, sampled 5 days after the yellow fever booster vaccination. The V gene is TRBV5-4, the J gene TRBJ2-2; TRBD2 agrees at 11 bases. This TCR was sampled from a man younger than 35 who received the YFV17D yellow fever vaccine. The CDR3 is CASSLRLAGLNTGELFF. The CDR3 coding sequence is TGTGCCAGCAGCTTGAGACTAGCGGGGCTGAACACCGGGGAGCTGTTTTTT.